The sequence of this TCR beta chain was determined in a study of shared clonotypes between healthy human individuals. Study as a whole: Two female and a few male donors aged 18 to 49 were enrolled.

Sequenced by immunoSEQ multiplex PCR; TCRdb stores in-frame clones only, minus some. The sample holds about 980,000 clones, 76% seen once. This clone was picked up many times. Distinct nucleotide sequences in the sample also encode this CDR3. Germline loops: CDR1 SGDLS, CDR2 YYNGEE. The CDR3 covers 16 residues. After removal of 0 bases from V and 5 bases from J, the junction contained 5 bases not matched to a gene. This rearrangement joins TRBV9 to TRBJ2-1; TRBD2 aligns across 10 bases. This sequence was found in a man aged 18 to 30 in good health. Sequencing input: memory CD4+ T cells sorted from blood. The subset denotes: CD45RA-negative fraction. Here the CDR3 reads CASSVVPSGSNNEQFF. Written as DNA, the CDR3 is TGTGCCAGCAGCGTAGTCCCTAGCGGGAGTAACAATGAGCAGTTCTTC.